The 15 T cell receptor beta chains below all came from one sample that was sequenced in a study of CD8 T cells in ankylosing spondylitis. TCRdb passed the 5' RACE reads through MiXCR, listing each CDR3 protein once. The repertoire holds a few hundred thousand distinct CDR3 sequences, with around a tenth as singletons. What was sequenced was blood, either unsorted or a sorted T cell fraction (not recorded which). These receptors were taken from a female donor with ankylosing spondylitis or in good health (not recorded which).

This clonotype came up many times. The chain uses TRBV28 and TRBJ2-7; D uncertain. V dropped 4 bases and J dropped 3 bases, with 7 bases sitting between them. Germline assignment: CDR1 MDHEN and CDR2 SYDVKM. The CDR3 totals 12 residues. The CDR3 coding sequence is TGTGCCAGCAGTTCCGTACTCTACGAGCAGTACTTC. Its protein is CASSSVLYEQYF.

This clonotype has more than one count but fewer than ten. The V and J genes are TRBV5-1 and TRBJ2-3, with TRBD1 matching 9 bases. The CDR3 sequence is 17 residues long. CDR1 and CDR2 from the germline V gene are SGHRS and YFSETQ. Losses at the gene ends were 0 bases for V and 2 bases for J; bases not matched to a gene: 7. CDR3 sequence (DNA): TGCGCCAGCAGCTTGGCCGACAGGGGGAGAGCCACAGATACGCAGTATTTT. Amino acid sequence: CASSLADRGRATDTQYF.

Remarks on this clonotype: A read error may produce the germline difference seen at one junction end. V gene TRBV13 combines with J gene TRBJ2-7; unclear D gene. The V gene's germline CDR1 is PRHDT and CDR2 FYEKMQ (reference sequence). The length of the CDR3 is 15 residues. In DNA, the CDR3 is TGTGCCAGCACCTTACGAGTTAAAAGCTCCTACGAGCAGTACTTC. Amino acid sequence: CASTLRVKSSYEQYF.

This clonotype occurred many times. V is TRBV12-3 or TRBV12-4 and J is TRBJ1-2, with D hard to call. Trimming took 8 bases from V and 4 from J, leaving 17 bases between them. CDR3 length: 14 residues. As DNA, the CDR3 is TGTGCCAGCGGTCGTTCAGTCTTGCCCTATGGCTACACCTTC. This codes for CASGRSVLPYGYTF.

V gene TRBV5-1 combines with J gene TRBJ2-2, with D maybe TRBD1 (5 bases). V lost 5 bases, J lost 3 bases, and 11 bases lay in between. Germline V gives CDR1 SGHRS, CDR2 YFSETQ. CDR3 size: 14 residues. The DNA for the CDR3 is TGCGCCAGCAGATCAGACAGCTACACCGGGGAGCTGTTTTTT. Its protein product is CASRSDSYTGELFF.

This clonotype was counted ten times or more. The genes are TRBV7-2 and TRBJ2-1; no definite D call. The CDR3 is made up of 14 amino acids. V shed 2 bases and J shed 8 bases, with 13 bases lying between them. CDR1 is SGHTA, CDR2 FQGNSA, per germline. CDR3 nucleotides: TGTGCCAGCAGCTTAATTATGGATCTCGATGAGCAGTTCTTC. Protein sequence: CASSLIMDLDEQFF.

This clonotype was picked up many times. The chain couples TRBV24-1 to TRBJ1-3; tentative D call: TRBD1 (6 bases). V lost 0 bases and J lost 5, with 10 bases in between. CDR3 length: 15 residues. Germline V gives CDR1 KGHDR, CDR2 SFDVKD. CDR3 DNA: TGTGCCACCAGTGATTTGTGGACAGCGAGAAACACCATATATTTT. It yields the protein CATSDLWTARNTIYF.

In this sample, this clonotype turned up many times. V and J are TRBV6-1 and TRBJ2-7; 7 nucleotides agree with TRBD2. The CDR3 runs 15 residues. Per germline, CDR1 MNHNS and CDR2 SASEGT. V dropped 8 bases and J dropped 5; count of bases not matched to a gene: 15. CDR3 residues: CASSSPGLNSNEQYF. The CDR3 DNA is TGTGCCAGCTCCAGTCCGGGACTAAATTCCAACGAGCAGTACTTC.

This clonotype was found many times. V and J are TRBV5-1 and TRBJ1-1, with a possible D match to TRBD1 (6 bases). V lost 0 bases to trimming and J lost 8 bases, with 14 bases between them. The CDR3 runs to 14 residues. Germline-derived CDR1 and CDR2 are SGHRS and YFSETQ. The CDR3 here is CASSLDGQTTEAFF. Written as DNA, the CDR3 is TGCGCCAGCAGCTTGGACGGACAGACGACGGAAGCTTTCTTT.

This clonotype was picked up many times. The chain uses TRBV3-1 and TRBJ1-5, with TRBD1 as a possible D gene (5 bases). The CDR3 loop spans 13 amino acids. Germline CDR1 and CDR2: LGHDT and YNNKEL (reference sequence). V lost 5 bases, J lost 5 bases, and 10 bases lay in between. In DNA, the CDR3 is TGTGCCAGCAGCGGGGCAATTGATCAGCCCCAGCATTTT. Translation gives CASSGAIDQPQHF.

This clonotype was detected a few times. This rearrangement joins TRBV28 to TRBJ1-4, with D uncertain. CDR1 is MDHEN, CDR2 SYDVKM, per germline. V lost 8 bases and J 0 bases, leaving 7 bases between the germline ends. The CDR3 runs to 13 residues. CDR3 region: CASLGATNEKLFF. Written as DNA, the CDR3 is TGTGCCAGCTTAGGAGCAACTAATGAAAAACTGTTTTTT.

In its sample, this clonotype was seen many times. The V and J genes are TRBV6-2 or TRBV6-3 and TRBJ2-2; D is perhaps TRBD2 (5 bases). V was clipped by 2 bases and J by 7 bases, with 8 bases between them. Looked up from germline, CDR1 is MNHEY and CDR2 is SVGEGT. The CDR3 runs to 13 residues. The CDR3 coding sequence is TGTGCCAGCAGTTACGCCGGACTCGGGGAGCTGTTTTTT. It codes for CASSYAGLGELFF.

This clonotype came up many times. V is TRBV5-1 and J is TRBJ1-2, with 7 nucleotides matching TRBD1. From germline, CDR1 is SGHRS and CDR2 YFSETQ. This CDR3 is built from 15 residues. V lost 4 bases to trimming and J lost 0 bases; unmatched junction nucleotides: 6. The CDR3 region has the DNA TGCGCCAGCAGCCCTGGGACAGCGACTAACTATGGCTACACCTTC. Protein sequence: CASSPGTATNYGYTF.

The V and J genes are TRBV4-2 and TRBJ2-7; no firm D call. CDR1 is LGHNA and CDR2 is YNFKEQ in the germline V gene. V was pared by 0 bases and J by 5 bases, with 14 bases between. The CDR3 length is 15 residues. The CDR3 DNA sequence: TGTGCCAGCAGCCAAGACGGGCGGCGGAACCACGAGCAGTACTTC. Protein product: CASSQDGRRNHEQYF.

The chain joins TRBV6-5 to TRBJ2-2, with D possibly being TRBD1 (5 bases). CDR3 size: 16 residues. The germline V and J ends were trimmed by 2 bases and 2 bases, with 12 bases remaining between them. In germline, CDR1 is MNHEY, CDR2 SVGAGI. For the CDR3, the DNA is TGTGCCAGCAGTTACGGGCAGGGCGTAAACACCGGGGAGCTGTTTTTT. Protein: CASSYGQGVNTGELFF.